One T cell receptor (beta chain) is described in this entry. Sample time point: week 3, after first cycle of checkpoint inhibitor. The germline gives CDR1 MDHEN, CDR2 SYDVKM. J lost 0 bases, V lost 5 bases, and 13 bases had no gene match. The CDR3 totals 18 residues. This sample was included in a study of blood T cell dynamics during melanoma immunotherapy. Across the whole study: Metastatic melanoma patients received first-line pembrolizumab or nivolumab plus ipilimumab.

A fixed DNA input of about 350 ng was used per bulk PBMC sample. The protocol was immunoSEQ multiplex PCR, while the TCRdb copy is restricted to in-frame clones and leaves out a portion. The table has over 8,000 clones, 88% seen once. This receptor was identified in a human donor with melanoma. The material was blood, obtained from a patient treated with checkpoint blockade. J is TRBJ1-5 and V is TRBV28; TRBD1 matches at 7 bases. The CDR3: CASSPIQGTFYSNQPQHF. The CDR3 nucleotides are TGTGCCAGCAGTCCCATACAGGGGACCTTTTATAGCAATCAGCCCCAGCATTTT.